The source of this TCR beta chain is a study of blood T cell repertoires in COVID-19. The wider study: COVID-19 samples, acute and convalescent, were from the United States, Italy and Spain. Sources were T cells, B-cell-depleted T cells, or PBMCs; the material itself was cDNA or gDNA.

This CDR3 comprises 14 residues. Germline CDR1 MGHDK, CDR2 SYGVNS. V was trimmed by 2 bases and J by 8 bases, leaving 15 bases between them. In the study's own analysis: Reference gene primers were amplified, and this amplification served to estimate nucleated cell counts. This table comes from immunoSEQ multiplex PCR, and its TCRdb copy is limited to in-frame clones, with some not included. That table gives V, J and clone size, and the DNA gave D and trimming. Here the sample spans roughly 350,000 clones, around 87% being singletons. This TCR was recovered from a woman aged 50 to 60 with active or convalescent COVID-19. The sequenced sample consisted of peripheral blood. This chain connects TRBV25-1 to TRBJ1-1, with no clear D. CDR3 in DNA: TGTGCCAGCAGTGAAATAACTGACTCAGCAGAAGCTTTCTTT. Translated: CASSEITDSAEAFF.